The 21 T cell receptor beta chains below all came from one sample that was sequenced in a study of identical twins. TCRdb recomputed calls from the 5' RACE reads with MiXCR, one row per CDR3 protein. The sample holds a few hundred thousand distinct CDR3 sequences, 15% to 20% seen once. Material: naive T cells sorted from blood. All receptors derive from a man aged 50 to 60 in good health.

The chain recombines TRBV20-1 with TRBJ2-3, with 11 bases matching TRBD2. Germline V gives CDR1 DFQATT, CDR2 SNEGSKA (reference sequence). V was pared by 5 bases and J by 6 bases, with 10 bases of the junction left unmatched. CDR3 length: 15 residues. The CDR3 loop reads CSAGGLAGGRDTQYF. The CDR3 DNA reads as TGCAGTGCTGGAGGGCTAGCGGGGGGTCGGGATACGCAGTATTTT.

This clonotype was found a few times. The V gene is TRBV29-1, the J gene TRBJ2-3; TRBD2 might be the D (6 bases). The V end was cut by 7 bases, the J end by 4 bases, with 12 bases between. The CDR3 runs to 12 residues. The V gene's germline CDR1 is SQVTM and CDR2 ANQGSEA. The CDR3 DNA is TGCAGCGCCGCGGAGGGGCCAGATACGCAGTATTTT. It codes for CSAAEGPDTQYF.

This clonotype was recorded at least ten times. The rearrangement uses TRBV12-3 or TRBV12-4 and TRBJ2-3; 9 positions match TRBD2. Trimming took 8 bases from V and 3 from J; bases not matched to a gene: 6. The CDR3 sequence is 14 residues long. The chain's CDR3 is CASFASGRTDTQYF. As DNA, the CDR3 is TGTGCCAGCTTTGCCAGCGGGAGGACAGATACGCAGTATTTT.

This clonotype appeared a few times. The rearrangement joins TRBV11-2 to TRBJ2-5; the match to TRBD1 covers 10 bases. The CDR3 extends over 14 amino acids. Germline CDR1 and CDR2: SGHAT and FQNNGV. Germline trimming cut 5 bases from V and 5 bases from J; bases unmatched to any gene: 5. The CDR3 loop reads CASSRQGAGETQYF. The CDR3 coding sequence is TGTGCCAGCAGCCGACAGGGGGCCGGTGAGACCCAGTACTTC. Complete variable domain (other parts from reference TRBV11-2 and TRBJ2-5): EAGVAQSPRYKIIEKRQSVAFWCNPISGHATLYWYQQILGQGPKLLIQFQNNGVVDDSQLPKDRFSAERLKGVDSTLKIQPAKLEDSAVYLCASSRQGAGETQYFGPGTRLLVL.

J is TRBJ2-7 and V is TRBV5-8; 7 nucleotides align to TRBD1. Losses at the gene ends were 0 bases for V and 7 bases for J; bases not matched to a gene: 4. The CDR3 covers 13 residues. Germline-derived CDR1 and CDR2 are SGHTS and YDEGEE. This chain's CDR3 is CASSLEGGDEQYF. The CDR3 DNA reads TGTGCCAGCAGCTTGGAAGGGGGCGATGAGCAGTACTTC. Full variable domain (remainder filled in from reference TRBV5-8 and TRBJ2-7): EAGVTQSPTHLIKTRGQQATLRCSPISGHTSVYWYQQALGLGLQFLLWYDEGEERNRGNFPPRFSGRQFPNYSSELNVNALELEDSALYLCASSLEGGDEQYFGPGTRLTVT.

The DNA of the CDR3 is TGCGCCAGCAGCTTGGGACTAGCGGGAGAGATCGAGCAGTACTTC. It is translated as CASSLGLAGEIEQYF. The rearrangement joins TRBV5-1 to TRBJ2-7, with TRBD2 identical over 12 bases. CDR3 size: 15 residues. CDR1 SGHRS and CDR2 YFSETQ come from the germline V gene. V dropped 0 bases and J dropped 6; count of bases not matched to a gene: 4.

In this sample, this clonotype turned up many times. The chain links TRBV20-1 to TRBJ2-3; 12 nucleotides align to TRBD2. V lost 0 bases, J lost 4 bases, and 8 bases stayed unmatched. This CDR3 spans 17 amino acids. From germline, CDR1 is DFQATT and CDR2 SNEGSKA (reference sequence). CDR3 nucleotide sequence: TGCAGTGCTAGAGACACAATGACTAGCGGGAGCCCAGATACGCAGTATTTT. This sequence encodes CSARDTMTSGSPDTQYF.

The table lists this clonotype with many counts. The chain links TRBV6-5 to TRBJ2-5, with D possibly matching TRBD2 (5 bases). Germline CDR1 is MNHEY and CDR2 is SVGAGI. V was shortened by 0 bases and J by 7 bases, with 9 bases between the two germline ends. The CDR3 covers 13 residues. The CDR3 sequence: CASSYSDRGTQYF. In DNA, the CDR3 is TGTGCCAGCAGTTACTCGGACCGGGGGACCCAGTACTTC.

This clonotype was counted only a few times. The CDR3 loop reads CASSLGVSNTGELFF. The CDR3 DNA sequence: TGCGCCAGCAGCTTAGGTGTCTCTAACACCGGGGAGCTGTTTTTT. The chain has TRBV5-1 and TRBJ2-2; D is ambiguous. Trimming took 2 bases from V and 2 from J, leaving 10 bases between them. Looked up from germline, CDR1 is SGHRS and CDR2 is YFSETQ. This CDR3 spans 15 amino acids.

The chain carries TRBV28 and TRBJ2-5; D call uncertain. CDR3 length: 12 amino acids. V lost 10 bases and J lost 4, with 13 bases in between. Germline values: CDR1 MDHEN, CDR2 SYDVKM. CDR3 loop: CATRQVLETQYF. CDR3 DNA sequence: TGTGCCACCAGGCAGGTACTAGAGACCCAGTACTTC.

This clonotype was picked up many times. The chain couples TRBV6-6 to TRBJ2-1; no definite D call. V lost 2 bases to trimming and J lost 15 bases, with 14 bases between them. From germline, CDR1 is MNHNY and CDR2 SVGAGI (reference sequence). This CDR3 is 12 amino acids long. CDR3 residues: CASSYRTHVGFF. Here the CDR3 DNA reads TGTGCCAGCAGTTACCGGACCCACGTGGGGTTCTTC.

This clonotype was seen a handful of times. The V gene is TRBV7-2, the J gene TRBJ2-5; 9 bases agree with TRBD2. The germline CDR1 and CDR2 sequences are SGHTA and FQGNSA. This CDR3 region has 15 residues. V was pared by 2 bases and J by 2 bases, with 3 bases of the junction left unmatched. DNA of the CDR3: TGTGCCAGCAGCTTACGGCTAGCGGGGCAAGAGACCCAGTACTTC. Translation gives CASSLRLAGQETQYF.

V gene TRBV20-1 combines with J gene TRBJ1-6, with D possibly matching TRBD1 (6 bases). This CDR3 region has 19 residues. V shed 1 base and J shed 0 bases, with 19 bases lying between them. Per the germline V gene, CDR1 is DFQATT and CDR2 is SNEGSKA (reference sequence). CDR3 bases: TGCAGTGCTAGAGTATTTCGCAGCAAGGGGGTCTCCTATAATTCACCCCTCCACTTT. Amino acid sequence: CSARVFRSKGVSYNSPLHF.

This clonotype has just a few counts. The rearrangement uses TRBV6-1 and TRBJ1-1, with 9 bases fitting TRBD1. This CDR3 region has 13 residues. J was trimmed by 10 bases and V by 6 bases; bases with no gene match: 9. Germline V gives CDR1 MNHNS, CDR2 SASEGT. The CDR3 nucleotides read TGTGCCAGCAGGACCGGGACAGGGTTTTTAGCTTTCTTT. Residues: CASRTGTGFLAFF.

This clonotype has ten or more counts. The chain uses TRBV4-2 and TRBJ2-7; D ambiguous. The V gene lost 0 bases and the J gene lost 2 bases, with 8 bases spanning the gap. This CDR3 has 14 amino acids. Germline CDR1 LGHNA, CDR2 YNFKEQ. DNA of the CDR3: TGTGCCAGCAGCCAAGAAAGGCTCACCTACGAGCAGTACTTC. This codes for CASSQERLTYEQYF.

The chain uses TRBV12-3 or TRBV12-4 and TRBJ1-2; the D gene is possibly TRBD1 (5 bases). Trimming took off 1 base at V and 2 bases at J, with 8 bases between the two ends. This CDR3 has 14 residues. The CDR3 DNA reads as TGTGCCAGCAGTTTAGGCAGGGAGAACTATGGCTACACCTTC. It encodes CASSLGRENYGYTF.

The chain joins TRBV6-1 to TRBJ2-1; D perhaps matches TRBD2 (5 bases). Trimming stripped 3 bases from V and 4 bases from J, with 10 bases between. The CDR3 runs 14 residues. Germline V lookup: CDR1 MNHNS, CDR2 SASEGT. The CDR3 is CASSEWGAYNEQFF. The CDR3 coding sequence is TGTGCCAGCAGTGAGTGGGGAGCTTACAATGAGCAGTTCTTC.

This clonotype came up many times. The chain employs TRBV27 and TRBJ1-1, with a possible D match to TRBD1 (5 bases). Trimming stripped 6 bases from V and 1 base from J, with 12 bases between. There are 14 residues in the CDR3. Germline CDR1 and CDR2: MNHEY and SMNVEV (reference sequence). In DNA, the CDR3 is TGTGCCAGCAGCCGCGGACAACCGAACACTGAAGCTTTCTTT. Amino acids: CASSRGQPNTEAFF.

This clonotype has ten or more counts. The gene calls are TRBV5-1 and TRBJ2-1; 7 bases line up with TRBD2. Germline CDR1 SGHRS, CDR2 YFSETQ. With 4 bases clipped from V and 4 bases from J, the junction kept 8 bases outside the gene matches. The length of the CDR3 is 15 residues. CDR3 in DNA: TGCGCCAGCAGCCCGGGGTTAGCGGGTTACAATGAGCAGTTCTTC. Residues: CASSPGLAGYNEQFF.

A few counts support this clonotype. The chain combines TRBV4-3 with TRBJ2-7; D gene ambiguous. V lost 4 bases to trimming and J lost 4 bases, with 11 bases between them. CDR1 LGHNA and CDR2 YSLEER come from the germline V gene. The CDR3 totals 13 residues. In nucleotides, the CDR3 is TGCGCCAGCAGCCCTTCCGTCCGATACGAGCAGTACTTC. Its translation is CASSPSVRYEQYF.

This clonotype was seen a few times. This chain links TRBV7-8 with TRBJ2-7, with a weak D call TRBD1 (7 bases). With 0 bases removed from V and 6 bases from J, the gap between germline ends came to 21 bases. The CDR3 sequence is 17 residues long. Germline CDR1 SGHVS, CDR2 FQNEAQ. CDR3 DNA sequence: TGTGCCAGCAGCTTAGCCCGTTTTCGGACAGGAGGGGGCGAGCAGTACTTC. Protein sequence: CASSLARFRTGGGEQYF.